This TCR beta chain came from a study of vaccination and CD4 T cells after COVID-19. The overall study: Median time from second vaccine dose to sampling was 72 days (14 to 241).

The sample holds a few counts of this clonotype. Its cognate antigen is unknown. J gave up 3 bases and V 5 bases, and 5 bases lay outside the gene matches. From germline, CDR1 is SGHTA and CDR2 FQGTGA. CDR3 size: 15 residues. The study sequenced cultured CD4+ T cell DNA using the Oncomine TCR Beta short-read assay. TCRdb passed the PCR reads through MiXCR, listing each CDR3 protein once. The sample records around 8,100 distinct CDR3 sequences, about 32% being singletons. The treatment is: roughly 10-day PBMC culture with coronavirus spike peptide pools or control peptides (ViraFEST assay). The rearrangement links TRBV7-3 to TRBJ2-2; 8 nucleotides match TRBD1. The source of this sequence is a human donor with COVID-19. The specimen sequenced was cultured CD4+ T cells from blood. The CDR3 nucleotides read TGTGCCAGCAGCCAGGACAGGGTGGACACCGGGGAGCTGTTTTTT. Protein sequence: CASSQDRVDTGELFF.